The rows below give T cell receptor beta chains drawn from one sample of a study of T-cell reconstitution after alpha-beta-depleted transplantation in children. In TCRdb, the PCR reads were re-called with MiXCR into one record per CDR3 protein. Altogether approximately 510,000 distinct CDR3 sequences are present, about 17% being singletons, with the ten largest covering roughly 3.3%. The sample was PBMCs from the stem cell graft donor, taken from the stem cell graft. Every receptor here comes from a human donor who donated a stem cell graft to a child with acute lymphoblastic leukemia. CDR3s include the opening cysteine and the closing phenylalanine or tryptophan. A D gene is named only where the DNA matches it firmly. Size tells how often a clone was seen (once, few, many) or the class of an expanded clone, and some rows leave it out.

CDR3nt: TGTGCCAGCAGTTCCGTAACAGGTTCTCTTTACAATGAGCAGTTCTTC; CDR3aa: CASSSVTGSLYNEQFF; abundance: few; v_gene: TRBV6-5; d_gene: -; j_gene: TRBJ2-1
CDR3nt: TGTGCCAGCAGCTTAGGGGGCGGGATTGGAAACACCATATATTTT; CDR3aa: CASSLGGGIGNTIYF; abundance: few; v_gene: TRBV7-3; d_gene: -; j_gene: TRBJ1-3
CDR3nt: TGTGCCAGCAGCTCCACAGGGGGCTCTTCAGAAGCTTTCTTT; CDR3aa: CASSSTGGSSEAFF; abundance: -; v_gene: TRBV11-1; d_gene: TRBD1; j_gene: TRBJ1-1
CDR3nt: TGCAGCGCCGACAGACAAACTGAAGCTTTCTTT; CDR3aa: CSADRQTEAFF; abundance: few; v_gene: TRBV29-1; d_gene: -; j_gene: TRBJ1-1
CDR3nt: TGTGCCAGCAGCTTAAGGACAGGGCCAAAAGAAAAACTGTTTTTT; CDR3aa: CASSLRTGPKEKLFF; abundance: -; v_gene: TRBV7-2; d_gene: TRBD1; j_gene: TRBJ1-4
CDR3nt: TGCGCCAGCAGCCAAAGATACGGACAGGGATTTGAGCAGTACTTC; CDR3aa: CASSQRYGQGFEQYF; abundance: -; v_gene: TRBV4-1; d_gene: TRBD1; j_gene: TRBJ2-7
CDR3nt: TGTGCCAGCAGTGAATATGGGGGGCAAGAGACCCAGTACTTC; CDR3aa: CASSEYGGQETQYF; abundance: few; v_gene: TRBV25-1; d_gene: -; j_gene: TRBJ2-5
CDR3nt: TGCAGTGCTAGAGGAGTGACTCCCTCACTTTCCTACGAGCAGTACTTC; CDR3aa: CSARGVTPSLSYEQYF; abundance: once; v_gene: TRBV20-1; d_gene: -; j_gene: TRBJ2-7
CDR3nt: TGTGCCACCAGCAGAGAAGGGACTAGCGGCCCCGATACGCAGTATTTT; CDR3aa: CATSREGTSGPDTQYF; abundance: few; v_gene: TRBV15; d_gene: TRBD2; j_gene: TRBJ2-3
CDR3nt: TGTGCCAGCTCACCGGGAGGGCATATCGGACATCAGCCCCAGCATTTT; CDR3aa: CASSPGGHIGHQPQHF; abundance: -; v_gene: TRBV18; d_gene: -; j_gene: TRBJ1-5
CDR3nt: TGTGCCAGCAGCTTTGCCGTCAACGGACCCTGGGGAGAGACCCAGTACTTC; CDR3aa: CASSFAVNGPWGETQYF; abundance: -; v_gene: TRBV7-9; d_gene: -; j_gene: TRBJ2-5
CDR3nt: TGTGCCAGCTGGAGGAGCTCCTACGAGCAGTACTTC; CDR3aa: CASWRSSYEQYF; abundance: -; v_gene: TRBV28; d_gene: -; j_gene: TRBJ2-7
CDR3nt: TGTGCCACCCGTCAGGCTGGACAGGGAGTTTCTTATGGCTACACCTTC; CDR3aa: CATRQAGQGVSYGYTF; abundance: -; v_gene: TRBV10-3; d_gene: TRBD1; j_gene: TRBJ1-2
CDR3nt: TGCAGCGTGATTGCCGGGAACACTGAAGCTTTCTTT; CDR3aa: CSVIAGNTEAFF; abundance: few; v_gene: TRBV29-1; d_gene: -; j_gene: TRBJ1-1
CDR3nt: TGTGCCAGCAGCTTGGGGGGAGGAGCGGGTGAGCAGTTCTTC; CDR3aa: CASSLGGGAGEQFF; abundance: -; v_gene: TRBV7-3; d_gene: -; j_gene: TRBJ2-1
CDR3nt: TGTGCCAGCAGTTACCTGTTGAACATTGAAGCTTTCTTT; CDR3aa: CASSYLLNIEAFF; abundance: few; v_gene: TRBV6-6; d_gene: -; j_gene: TRBJ1-1
CDR3nt: TGCGCCAGCAGCTTGGGGGGGCACAATGAGCAGTTCTTC; CDR3aa: CASSLGGHNEQFF; abundance: many; v_gene: TRBV5-1; d_gene: -; j_gene: TRBJ2-1
CDR3nt: TGCGCCAGCAGCTTGGCCGCGGGTCGTCAGTACTTC; CDR3aa: CASSLAAGRQYF; abundance: many; v_gene: TRBV5-1; d_gene: -; j_gene: TRBJ2-7
CDR3nt: TGTGCCATCAGTGCCGGACTAGCAGAGCAGTACTTC; CDR3aa: CAISAGLAEQYF; abundance: few; v_gene: TRBV10-3; d_gene: TRBD2; j_gene: TRBJ2-7
CDR3nt: TGTGCCAGCAGTCCATGGACAGGGGCCACCTCTGGAAACACCATATATTTT; CDR3aa: CASSPWTGATSGNTIYF; abundance: -; v_gene: TRBV27; d_gene: TRBD1; j_gene: TRBJ1-3